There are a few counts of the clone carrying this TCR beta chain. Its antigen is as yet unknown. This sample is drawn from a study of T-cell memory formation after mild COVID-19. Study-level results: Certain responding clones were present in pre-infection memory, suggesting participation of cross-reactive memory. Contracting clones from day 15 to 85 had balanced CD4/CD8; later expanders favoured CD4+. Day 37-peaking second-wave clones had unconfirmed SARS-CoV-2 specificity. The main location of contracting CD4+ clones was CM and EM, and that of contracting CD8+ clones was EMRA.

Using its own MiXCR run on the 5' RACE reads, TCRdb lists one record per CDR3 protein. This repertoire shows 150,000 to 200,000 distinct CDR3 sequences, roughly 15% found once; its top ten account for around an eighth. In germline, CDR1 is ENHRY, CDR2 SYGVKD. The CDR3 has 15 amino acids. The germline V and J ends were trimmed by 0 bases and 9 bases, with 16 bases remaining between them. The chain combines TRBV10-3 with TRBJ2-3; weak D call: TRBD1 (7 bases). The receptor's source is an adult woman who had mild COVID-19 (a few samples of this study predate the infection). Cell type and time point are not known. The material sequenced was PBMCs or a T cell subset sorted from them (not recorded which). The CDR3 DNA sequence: TGTGCCATCAGTGAGTCTGGGCGGGGACAGCGAACGCAGTATTTT. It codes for CAISESGRGQRTQYF.